The 17 T cell receptor beta chains below all came from one sample that was sequenced in a study of T cell responses to AZD1222 COVID-19 vaccine. Produced via immunoSEQ multiplex PCR; TCRdb's table is partial and in-frame only. The repertoire has 90,000 to 110,000 clones, around 87% of them found once; the top ten carry roughly 5.3%. Here the sequenced sample was peripheral blood, taken on day 0 of AZD1222 vaccination. These receptors were taken from an adult in good health.

V is TRBV29-1 and J is TRBJ1-2, with no clear D. V shed 6 bases and J shed 6 bases, with 11 bases lying between them. There are 11 residues in the CDR3. Per germline, CDR1 SQVTM and CDR2 ANQGSEA. The CDR3 here is CSVSTLNGYTF. As DNA, the CDR3 is TGCAGCGTGTCTACATTAAATGGCTACACCTTC. Full variable domain (outside the CDR3, taken from reference TRBV29-1 and TRBJ1-2): SAVISQKPSRDICQRGTSLTIQCQVDSQVTMMFWYRQQPGQSLTLIATANQGSEATYESGFVIDKFPISRPNLTFSTLTVSNMSPEDSSIYLCSVSTLNGYTFGSGTRLTVV.

The rearrangement uses TRBV11-2 and TRBJ2-7, with a possible D match to TRBD1 (5 bases). CDR3 size: 14 residues. Trimming cost V 1 base and J 3 bases, with 10 bases left between them. Germline assignment: CDR1 SGHAT and CDR2 FQNNGV. CDR3 in DNA: TGTGCCAGCAGCTTAGGGCAGGGAATCTACGAGCAGTACTTC. Translated, it gives CASSLGQGIYEQYF.

The chain recombines TRBV28 with TRBJ1-2; D possibly corresponds to TRBD1 (5 bases). This CDR3 is built from 13 residues. Per germline, CDR1 MDHEN and CDR2 SYDVKM. V was cut by 0 bases and J by 13 bases, with 15 bases left in between. The CDR3 protein is CASSLWGSQGLTF. The CDR3 bases are TGTGCCAGCAGTTTATGGGGGTCCCAGGGTCTCACCTTC.

This rearrangement joins TRBV28 to TRBJ1-2, with D possibly TRBD1 on 5 matching bases. CDR1 and CDR2 from the germline V gene are MDHEN and SYDVKM. This CDR3 has 13 residues. V was pared by 7 bases and J by 6 bases, with 15 bases between. The CDR3 reads CASISGTDHGYTF. The CDR3 DNA follows: TGTGCCAGCATCAGTGGGACCGATCATGGCTACACCTTC.

The chain links TRBV12-5 to TRBJ1-1; D unresolved. This CDR3 contains 12 residues. The germline V and J ends were trimmed by 6 bases and 1 base, with 6 bases remaining between them. Germline V gene data show CDR1 as LGHNT and CDR2 as FRNRAP. This chain's CDR3 is CASGNGNTEAFF. CDR3 DNA: TGTGCTAGTGGGAACGGGAACACTGAAGCTTTCTTT.

This clone rates as medium-sized. The chain is built from TRBV28 and TRBJ2-7; the D gene is possibly TRBD1 (6 bases). Germline assignment: CDR1 MDHEN and CDR2 SYDVKM. This CDR3 is built from 16 residues. The V end lost 5 bases, the J end lost 0 bases, and 17 bases lay between the germline ends. CDR3 in amino acids: CASSPNAYRVSYEQYF. CDR3 nucleotides: TGTGCCAGCAGTCCAAACGCTTACAGGGTCTCCTACGAGCAGTACTTC.

A single count supports this clone. V and J are TRBV18 and TRBJ1-4, with D perhaps TRBD1 (6 bases). Trimming stripped 3 bases from V and 7 bases from J, with 9 bases between. The CDR3 is 13 amino acids. CDR1 and CDR2 from the germline V gene are KGHSH and LQKENI. The CDR3 region has the DNA TGTGCCAGCTCACCGAACAGGGTTGAAAAACTGTTTTTT. Amino acids: CASSPNRVEKLFF.

J is TRBJ1-2 and V is TRBV13; D perhaps matches TRBD1 (5 bases). Germline V gene sequence: CDR1 PRHDT, CDR2 FYEKMQ (reference sequence). Deletions cut 5 bases from V and 7 bases from J, with 14 bases between. This CDR3 has 13 residues. CDR3 DNA sequence: TGTGCCAGCAGCCCAGGCAGCGGGGCTGGCTACACCTTC. It translates to CASSPGSGAGYTF.

The chain combines TRBV21-1 with TRBJ2-5. TRBV21-1 is shown as a pseudogene. This CDR3 is built from 12 residues. CDR3 loop: CASTPIRETQYF. The CDR3 nucleotides are TGTGCCAGCACCCCCATACGTGAGACCCAGTACTTC.

The chain employs TRBV27 and TRBJ1-5; no reliable D call. Per germline, CDR1 MNHEY and CDR2 SMNVEV (reference sequence). Trimming removed 2 bases at V and 11 bases at J, with 13 bases between. The CDR3 loop spans 13 amino acids. The CDR3, as DNA: TGTGCCAGCAGTTTAAGAGGACCTGACGCCCAGCATTTT. Its translation is CASSLRGPDAQHF.

The chain joins TRBV15 to TRBJ2-1; possible D gene TRBD2, 6 bases. The CDR3 totals 15 residues. Trimming shortened V by 3 bases and J by 8 bases, and 17 bases separated the two germline ends. Germline V gene lookup returns CDR1 LNHNV and CDR2 YYDKDF (reference sequence). The CDR3 DNA sequence: TGTGCCACCAGCAGGGACATGGGCTCGGGGGATGAGCAGTTCTTC. Translating gives CATSRDMGSGDEQFF.

The rearrangement uses TRBV5-5 and TRBJ1-6; D gene uncertain. Germline assignment: CDR1 SGHKS and CDR2 YYEKEE (reference sequence). This CDR3 region has 14 residues. Trimming stripped 2 bases from V and 7 bases from J, with 10 bases between. CDR3 amino acids: CASSFRVENSPLHF. CDR3 DNA sequence: TGTGCCAGCAGCTTTCGGGTGGAGAATTCACCCCTCCACTTT.

V and J are TRBV5-4 and TRBJ1-6; D may be TRBD1 (6 bases). Trimming took off 0 bases at V and 6 bases at J, with 7 bases between the two ends. This CDR3 contains 14 residues. Germline CDR1 is SGHNT and CDR2 is YYREEE (reference sequence). DNA of the CDR3: TGTGCCAGCAGCTTGGGGGGGGCTAATTCACCCCTCCACTTT. The encoded protein is CASSLGGANSPLHF.

This chain uses TRBV6-4 with TRBJ2-7; TRBD2 matches 8 bases. Germline trimming cut 6 bases from V and 3 bases from J; bases unmatched to any gene: 25. This CDR3 is built from 20 residues. CDR1 and CDR2 (germline): MRHNA, SNTAGT. As DNA, the CDR3 is TGTGCCAGCAGAGGTGAAGCGGGAGTTGCTTTCATCTTCTTTTTCTACGAGCAGTACTTC. Translating gives CASRGEAGVAFIFFFYEQYF.

The gene calls are TRBV5-1 and TRBJ2-5; D perhaps matches TRBD2 (5 bases). The CDR3 runs 15 residues. Germline V gives CDR1 SGHRS, CDR2 YFSETQ. V was shortened by 4 bases and J by 1 base, with 14 bases between the two germline ends. The DNA for the CDR3 is TGCGCCAGCAGCCCCCTCCGGGGAAGCCAAGAGACCCAGTACTTC. It translates to CASSPLRGSQETQYF.

The V and J genes are TRBV29-1 and TRBJ1-1; the D is unclear. The CDR3 extends over 11 amino acids. Trimming stripped 4 bases from V and 7 bases from J, with 10 bases between. Germline V gene lookup returns CDR1 SQVTM and CDR2 ANQGSEA. The CDR3 nucleotides are TGCAGCGTTGCCCCGGGTGTTGAAGCTTTCTTT. Encoded protein: CSVAPGVEAFF. Together with reference TRBV29-1 and TRBJ1-1, the CDR3 gives the full variable domain: SAVISQKPSRDICQRGTSLTIQCQVDSQVTMMFWYRQQPGQSLTLIATANQGSEATYESGFVIDKFPISRPNLTFSTLTVSNMSPEDSSIYLCSVAPGVEAFFGQGTRLTVV.

This chain links TRBV28 with TRBJ2-5, with 8 nucleotides matching TRBD1. From germline, CDR1 is MDHEN and CDR2 SYDVKM. The CDR3 runs to 19 residues. V was pared by 6 bases and J by 0 bases, with 18 bases of the junction left unmatched. The CDR3 loop reads CASSTPKTGTGPYQETQYF. The CDR3 DNA sequence: TGTGCCAGCAGCACACCGAAAACCGGGACAGGCCCGTACCAAGAGACCCAGTACTTC.